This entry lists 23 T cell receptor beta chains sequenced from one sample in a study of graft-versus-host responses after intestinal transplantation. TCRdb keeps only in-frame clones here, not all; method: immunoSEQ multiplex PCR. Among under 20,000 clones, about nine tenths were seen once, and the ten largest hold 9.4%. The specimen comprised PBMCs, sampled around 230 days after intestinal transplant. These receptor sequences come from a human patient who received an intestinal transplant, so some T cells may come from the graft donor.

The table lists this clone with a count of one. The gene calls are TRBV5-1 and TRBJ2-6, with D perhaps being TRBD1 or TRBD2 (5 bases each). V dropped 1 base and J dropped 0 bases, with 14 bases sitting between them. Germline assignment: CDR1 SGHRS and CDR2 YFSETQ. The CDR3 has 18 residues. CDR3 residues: CASSLQGEGFSGANVLTF. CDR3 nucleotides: TGCGCCAGCAGCTTGCAGGGTGAGGGCTTCTCTGGGGCCAACGTCCTGACTTTC. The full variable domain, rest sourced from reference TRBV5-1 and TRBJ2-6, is KAGVTQTPRYLIKTRGQQVTLSCSPISGHRSVSWYQQTPGQGLQFLFEYFSETQRNKGNFPGRFSGRQFSNSRSEMNVSTLELGDSALYLCASSLQGEGFSGANVLTFGAGSRLTVL.

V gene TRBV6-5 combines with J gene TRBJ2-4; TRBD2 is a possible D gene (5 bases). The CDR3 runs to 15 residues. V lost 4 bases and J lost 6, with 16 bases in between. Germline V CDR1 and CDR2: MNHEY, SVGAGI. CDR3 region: CASSSWVEGLNIQYF. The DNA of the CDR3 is TGTGCCAGCAGTTCTTGGGTTGAGGGTCTAAACATTCAGTACTTC.

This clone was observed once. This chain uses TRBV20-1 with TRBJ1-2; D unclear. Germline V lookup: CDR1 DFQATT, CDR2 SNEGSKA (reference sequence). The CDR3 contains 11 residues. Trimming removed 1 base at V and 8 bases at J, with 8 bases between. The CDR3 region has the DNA TGCAGTGCTAGAGCAGTGGACGGCTACACCTTC. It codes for CSARAVDGYTF.

The CDR3 coding sequence is TGTGCCAGCAGCTTAATGACGGACTATGGCTACACCTTC. It translates to CASSLMTDYGYTF. This rearrangement joins TRBV7-8 to TRBJ1-2; D remains unclear. Germline CDR1 reads SGHVS; CDR2 reads FQNEAQ. The CDR3 runs to 13 residues. Trimming cost V 2 bases and J 3 bases, with 7 bases left between them.

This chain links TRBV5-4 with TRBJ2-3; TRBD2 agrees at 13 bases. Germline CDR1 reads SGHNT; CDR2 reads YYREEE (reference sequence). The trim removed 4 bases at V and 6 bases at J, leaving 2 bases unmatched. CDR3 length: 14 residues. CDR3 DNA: TGTGCCAGCAGCACTAGCGGGGGGGTCGATACGCAGTATTTT. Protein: CASSTSGGVDTQYF.

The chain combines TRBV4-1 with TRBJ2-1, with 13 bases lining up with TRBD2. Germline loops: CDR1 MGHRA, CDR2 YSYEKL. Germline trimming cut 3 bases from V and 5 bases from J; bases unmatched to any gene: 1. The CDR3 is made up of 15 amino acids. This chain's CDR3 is CASSHTSGGDNEQFF. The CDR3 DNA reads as TGCGCCAGCAGCCATACTAGCGGGGGGGACAATGAGCAGTTCTTC.

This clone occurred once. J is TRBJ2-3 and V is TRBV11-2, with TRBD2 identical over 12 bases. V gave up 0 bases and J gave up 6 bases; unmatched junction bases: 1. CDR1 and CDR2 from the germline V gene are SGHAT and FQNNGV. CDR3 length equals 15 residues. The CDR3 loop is CASSLEGTSGDTQYF. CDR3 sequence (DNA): TGTGCCAGCAGCTTAGAGGGGACTAGCGGGGATACGCAGTATTTT.

The CDR3, as DNA: TGTGCCAGCAGCCAAGACGATATATTTAACAGGGGCTACGAGCAGTACTTC. This encodes CASSQDDIFNRGYEQYF. The chain is built from TRBV14 and TRBJ2-7; TRBD1 matches 7 bases. This CDR3 has 17 amino acids. Germline-derived CDR1 and CDR2 are SGHDN and FVKESK. Trimming cost V 0 bases and J 3 bases; bases outside gene matches: 11.

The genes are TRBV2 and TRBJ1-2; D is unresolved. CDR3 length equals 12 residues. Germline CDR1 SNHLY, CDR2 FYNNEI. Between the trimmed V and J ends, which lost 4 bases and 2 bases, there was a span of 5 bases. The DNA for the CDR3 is TGTGCCAGCAGTGTAGGGAACTATGGCTACACCTTC. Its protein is CASSVGNYGYTF.

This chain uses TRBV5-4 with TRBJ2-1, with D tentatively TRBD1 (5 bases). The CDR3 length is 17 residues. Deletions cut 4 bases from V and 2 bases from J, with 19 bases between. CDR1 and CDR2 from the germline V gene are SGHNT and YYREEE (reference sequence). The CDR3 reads CASSVTPEGVTYNEQFF. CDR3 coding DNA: TGTGCCAGCAGCGTCACTCCGGAAGGGGTGACCTACAATGAGCAGTTCTTC.

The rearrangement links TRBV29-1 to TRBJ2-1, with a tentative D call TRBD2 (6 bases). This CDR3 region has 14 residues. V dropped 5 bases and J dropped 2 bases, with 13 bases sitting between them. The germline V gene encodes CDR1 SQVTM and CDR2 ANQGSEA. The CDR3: CSVLIAEPYNEQFF. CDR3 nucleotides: TGCAGCGTTCTAATAGCGGAACCCTACAATGAGCAGTTCTTC.

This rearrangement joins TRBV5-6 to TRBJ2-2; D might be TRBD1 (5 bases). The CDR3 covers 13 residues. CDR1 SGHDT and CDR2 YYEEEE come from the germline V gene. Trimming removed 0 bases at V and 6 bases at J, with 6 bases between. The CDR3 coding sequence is TGTGCCAGCAGCTTGGTGACAGCCGGGGAGCTGTTTTTT. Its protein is CASSLVTAGELFF.

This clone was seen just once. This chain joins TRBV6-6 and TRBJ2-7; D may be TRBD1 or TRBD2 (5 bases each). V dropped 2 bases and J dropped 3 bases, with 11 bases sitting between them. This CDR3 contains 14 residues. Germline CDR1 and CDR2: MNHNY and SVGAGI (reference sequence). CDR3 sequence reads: CASSYEGESYEQYF. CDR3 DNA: TGTGCCAGCAGTTACGAAGGGGAGAGCTACGAGCAGTACTTC.

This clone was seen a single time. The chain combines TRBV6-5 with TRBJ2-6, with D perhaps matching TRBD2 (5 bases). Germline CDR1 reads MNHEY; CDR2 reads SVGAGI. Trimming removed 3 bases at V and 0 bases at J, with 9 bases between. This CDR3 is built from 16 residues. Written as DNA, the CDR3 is TGTGCCAGCAGTTATTCGGGATTCTCTGGGGCCAACGTCCTGACTTTC. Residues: CASSYSGFSGANVLTF.

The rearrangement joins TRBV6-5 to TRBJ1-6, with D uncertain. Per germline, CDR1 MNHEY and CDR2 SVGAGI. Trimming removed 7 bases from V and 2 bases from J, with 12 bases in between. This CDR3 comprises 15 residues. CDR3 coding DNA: TGTGCCAGCACCACCGAATACCCCTATAATTCACCCCTCCACTTT. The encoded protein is CASTTEYPYNSPLHF.

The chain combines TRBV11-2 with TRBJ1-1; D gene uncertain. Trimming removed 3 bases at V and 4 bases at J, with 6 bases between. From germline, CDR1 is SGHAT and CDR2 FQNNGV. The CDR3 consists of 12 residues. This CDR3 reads CASSFGRTEAFF. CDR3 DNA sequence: TGTGCCAGCAGCTTTGGTCGCACTGAAGCTTTCTTT. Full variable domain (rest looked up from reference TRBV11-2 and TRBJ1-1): EAGVAQSPRYKIIEKRQSVAFWCNPISGHATLYWYQQILGQGPKLLIQFQNNGVVDDSQLPKDRFSAERLKGVDSTLKIQPAKLEDSAVYLCASSFGRTEAFFGQGTRLTVV.

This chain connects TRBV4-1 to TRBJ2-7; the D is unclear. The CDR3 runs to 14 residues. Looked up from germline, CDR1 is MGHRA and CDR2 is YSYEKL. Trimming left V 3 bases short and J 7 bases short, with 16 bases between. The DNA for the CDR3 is TGCGCCAGCAGCCATGGGGAAGGGAAAGGAGAGCAGTACTTC. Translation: CASSHGEGKGEQYF.

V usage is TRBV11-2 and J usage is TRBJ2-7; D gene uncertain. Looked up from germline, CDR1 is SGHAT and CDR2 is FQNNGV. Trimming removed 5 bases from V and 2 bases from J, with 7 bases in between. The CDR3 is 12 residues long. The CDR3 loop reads CASSRHPYEQYF. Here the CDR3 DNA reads TGTGCCAGCAGCCGACACCCCTACGAGCAGTACTTC.

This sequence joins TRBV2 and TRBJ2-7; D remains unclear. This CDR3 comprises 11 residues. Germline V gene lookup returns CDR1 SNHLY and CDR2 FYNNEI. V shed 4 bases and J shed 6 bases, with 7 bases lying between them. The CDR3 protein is CASSGGIEQYF. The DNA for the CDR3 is TGTGCCAGCAGTGGAGGAATCGAGCAGTACTTC. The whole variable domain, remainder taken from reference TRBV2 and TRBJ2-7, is EPEVTQTPSHQVTQMGQEVILRCVPISNHLYFYWYRQILGQKVEFLVSFYNNEISEKSEIFDDQFSVERPDGSNFTLKIRSTKLEDSAMYFCASSGGIEQYFGPGTRLTVT.

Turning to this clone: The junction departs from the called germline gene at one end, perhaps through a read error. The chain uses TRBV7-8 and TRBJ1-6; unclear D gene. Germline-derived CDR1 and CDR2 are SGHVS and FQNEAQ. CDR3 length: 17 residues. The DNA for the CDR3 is TGTGCCAGCAGCTTAGCGGACTTGACTAATGGGAATTCACCCCCCCACTTT. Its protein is CASSLADLTNGNSPPHF.

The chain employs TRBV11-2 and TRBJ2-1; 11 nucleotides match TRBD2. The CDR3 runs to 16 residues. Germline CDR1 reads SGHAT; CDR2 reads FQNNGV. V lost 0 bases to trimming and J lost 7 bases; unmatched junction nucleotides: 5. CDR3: CASSLELAGVGNEQFF. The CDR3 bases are TGTGCCAGCAGCTTAGAACTAGCGGGGGTTGGGAATGAGCAGTTCTTC.

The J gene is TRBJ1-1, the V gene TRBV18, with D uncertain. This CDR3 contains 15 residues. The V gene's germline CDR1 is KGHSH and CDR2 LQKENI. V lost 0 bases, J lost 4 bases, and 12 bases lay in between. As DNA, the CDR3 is TGTGCCAGCTCACCACCCGCTCCGGTGGGCACTGAAGCTTTCTTT. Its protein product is CASSPPAPVGTEAFF.

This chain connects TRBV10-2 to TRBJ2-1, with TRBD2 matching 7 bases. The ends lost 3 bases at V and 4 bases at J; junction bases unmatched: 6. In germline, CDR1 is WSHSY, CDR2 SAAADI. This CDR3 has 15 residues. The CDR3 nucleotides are TGCGCCAGCAGTGAAACGGGGGGTTATTACAATGAGCAGTTCTTC. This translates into CASSETGGYYNEQFF.